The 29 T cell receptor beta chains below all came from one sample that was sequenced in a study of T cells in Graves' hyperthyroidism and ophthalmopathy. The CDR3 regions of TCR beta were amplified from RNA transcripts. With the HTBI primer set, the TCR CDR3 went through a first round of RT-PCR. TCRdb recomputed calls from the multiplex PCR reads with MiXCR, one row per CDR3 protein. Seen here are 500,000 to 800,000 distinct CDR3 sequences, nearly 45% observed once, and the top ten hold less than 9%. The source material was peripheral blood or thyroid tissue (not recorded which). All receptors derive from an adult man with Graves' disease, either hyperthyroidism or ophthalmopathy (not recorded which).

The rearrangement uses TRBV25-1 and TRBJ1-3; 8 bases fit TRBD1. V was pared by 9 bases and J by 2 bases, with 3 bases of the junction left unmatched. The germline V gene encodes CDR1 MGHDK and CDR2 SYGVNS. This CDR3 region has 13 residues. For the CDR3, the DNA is TGTGCCAGACAGGGGGTGACTGGAAACACCATATATTTT. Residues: CARQGVTGNTIYF.

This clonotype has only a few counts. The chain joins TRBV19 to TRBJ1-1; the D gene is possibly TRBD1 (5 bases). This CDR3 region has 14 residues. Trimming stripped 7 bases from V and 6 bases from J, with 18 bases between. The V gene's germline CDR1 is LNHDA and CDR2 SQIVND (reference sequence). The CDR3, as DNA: TGTGCCAGTACCACAACGCGGGGACGGCCTGAAGCTTTCTTT. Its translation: CASTTTRGRPEAFF.

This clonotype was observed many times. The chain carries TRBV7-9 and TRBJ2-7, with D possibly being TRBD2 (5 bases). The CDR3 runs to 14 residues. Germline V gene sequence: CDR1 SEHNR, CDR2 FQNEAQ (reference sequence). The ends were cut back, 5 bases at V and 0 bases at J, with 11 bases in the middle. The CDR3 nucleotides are TGTGCCAGCAGCGAAGATACTAGCTCCTACGAGCAGTACTTC. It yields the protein CASSEDTSSYEQYF.

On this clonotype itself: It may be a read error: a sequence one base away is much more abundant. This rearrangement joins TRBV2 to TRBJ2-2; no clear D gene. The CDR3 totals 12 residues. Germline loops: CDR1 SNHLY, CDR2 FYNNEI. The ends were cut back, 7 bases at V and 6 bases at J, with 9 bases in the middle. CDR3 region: CASIGLAGELFF. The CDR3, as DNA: TGTGCCAGCATCGGGCTCGCCGGGGAGCTGTTTTTT.

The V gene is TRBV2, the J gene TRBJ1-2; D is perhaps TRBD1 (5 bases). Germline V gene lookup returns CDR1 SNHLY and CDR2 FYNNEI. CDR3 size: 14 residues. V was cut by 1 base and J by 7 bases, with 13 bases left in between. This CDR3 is CASSEDPGLGGYTF. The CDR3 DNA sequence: TGTGCCAGCAGTGAAGACCCAGGGTTGGGTGGCTACACCTTC.

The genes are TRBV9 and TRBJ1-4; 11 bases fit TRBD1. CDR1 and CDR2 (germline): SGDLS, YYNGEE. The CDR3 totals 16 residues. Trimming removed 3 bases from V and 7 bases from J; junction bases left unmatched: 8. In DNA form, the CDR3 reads TGTGCCAGCAGCGCAAGTGGGACAGGGGGAAGTGAAAAACTGTTTTTT. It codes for CASSASGTGGSEKLFF.

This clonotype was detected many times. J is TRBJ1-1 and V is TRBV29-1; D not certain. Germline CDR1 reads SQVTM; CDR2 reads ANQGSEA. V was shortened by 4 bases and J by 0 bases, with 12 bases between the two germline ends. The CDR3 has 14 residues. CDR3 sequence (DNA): TGCAGCGTTGCGGCGGGGAATCTGAACACTGAAGCTTTCTTT. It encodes CSVAAGNLNTEAFF.

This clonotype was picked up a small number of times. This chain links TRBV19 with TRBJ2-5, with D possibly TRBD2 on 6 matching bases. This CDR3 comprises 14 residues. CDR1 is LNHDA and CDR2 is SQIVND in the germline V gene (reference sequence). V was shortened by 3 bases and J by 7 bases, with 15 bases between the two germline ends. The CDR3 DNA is TGTGCCAGTAGTATGGGACTGAGGATGGGGACCCAGTACTTC. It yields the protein CASSMGLRMGTQYF.

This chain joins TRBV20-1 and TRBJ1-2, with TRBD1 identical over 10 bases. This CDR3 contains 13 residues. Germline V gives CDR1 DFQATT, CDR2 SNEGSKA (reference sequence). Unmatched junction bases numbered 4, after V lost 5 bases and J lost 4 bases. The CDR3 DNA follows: TGCAGTGCTCCGGACAGGGGGGGCTATGGCTACACCTTC. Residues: CSAPDRGGYGYTF.

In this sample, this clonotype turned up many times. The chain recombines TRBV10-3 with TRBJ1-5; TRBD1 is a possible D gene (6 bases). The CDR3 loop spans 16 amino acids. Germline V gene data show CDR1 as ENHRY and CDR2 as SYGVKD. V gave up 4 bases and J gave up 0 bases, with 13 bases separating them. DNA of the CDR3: TGTGCCATCAGTGGAGGGGGGCGATATAGCAATCAGCCCCAGCATTTT. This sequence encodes CAISGGGRYSNQPQHF.

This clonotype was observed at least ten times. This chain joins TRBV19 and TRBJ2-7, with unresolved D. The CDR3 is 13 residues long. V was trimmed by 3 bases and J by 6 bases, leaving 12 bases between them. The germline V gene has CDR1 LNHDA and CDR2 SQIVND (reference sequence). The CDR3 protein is CASSIGGAGEQYF. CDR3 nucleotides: TGTGCCAGTAGTATCGGCGGAGCTGGCGAGCAGTACTTC.

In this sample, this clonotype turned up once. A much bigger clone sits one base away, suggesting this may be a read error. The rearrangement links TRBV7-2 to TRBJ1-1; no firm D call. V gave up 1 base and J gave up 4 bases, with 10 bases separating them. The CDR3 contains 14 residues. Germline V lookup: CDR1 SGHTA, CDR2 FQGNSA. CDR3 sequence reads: CASSLGSEGTEAFF. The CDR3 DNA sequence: TGTGCCAGCAGCTTAGGATCGGAGGGCACTGAAGCTTTCTTT.

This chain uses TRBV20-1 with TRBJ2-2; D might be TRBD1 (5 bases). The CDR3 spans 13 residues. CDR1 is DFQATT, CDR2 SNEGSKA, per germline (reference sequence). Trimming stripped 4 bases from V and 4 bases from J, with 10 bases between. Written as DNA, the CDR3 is TGCAGTGCTACGGACACACGCACCGGGGAGCTGTTTTTT. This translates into CSATDTRTGELFF.

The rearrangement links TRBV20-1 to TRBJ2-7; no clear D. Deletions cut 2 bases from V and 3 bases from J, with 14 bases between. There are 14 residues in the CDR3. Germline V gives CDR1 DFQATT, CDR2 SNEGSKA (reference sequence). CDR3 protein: CSARKADSGYEQYF. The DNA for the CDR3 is TGCAGTGCTAGAAAGGCAGACTCGGGCTACGAGCAGTACTTC.

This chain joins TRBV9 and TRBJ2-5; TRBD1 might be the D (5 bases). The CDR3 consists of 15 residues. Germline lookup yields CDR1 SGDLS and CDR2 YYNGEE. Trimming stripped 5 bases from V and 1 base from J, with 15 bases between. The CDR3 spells CASSYSGQGQETQYF. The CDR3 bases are TGTGCCAGCAGTTACTCTGGGCAGGGCCAAGAGACCCAGTACTTC. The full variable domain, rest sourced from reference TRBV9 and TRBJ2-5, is DSGVTQTPKHLITATGQRVTLRCSPRSGDLSVYWYQQSLDQGLQFLIQYYNGEERAKGNILERFSAQQFPDLHSELNLSSLELGDSALYFCASSYSGQGQETQYFGPGTRLLVL.

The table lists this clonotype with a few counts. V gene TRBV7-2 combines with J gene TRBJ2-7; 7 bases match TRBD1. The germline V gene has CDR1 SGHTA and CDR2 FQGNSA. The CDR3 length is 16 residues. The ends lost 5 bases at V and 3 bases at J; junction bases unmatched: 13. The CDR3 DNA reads TGTGCCAGCAGCCGCCTACGACAGGGTCCGGACTACGAGCAGTACTTC. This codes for CASSRLRQGPDYEQYF.

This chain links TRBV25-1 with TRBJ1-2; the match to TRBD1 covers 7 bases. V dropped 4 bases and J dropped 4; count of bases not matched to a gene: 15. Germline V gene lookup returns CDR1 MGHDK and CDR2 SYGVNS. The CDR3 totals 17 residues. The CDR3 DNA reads TGTGCCAGCAGTGCTAGTCCCAGACAGGGCGGGGGCTATGGCTACACCTTC. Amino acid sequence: CASSASPRQGGGYGYTF.

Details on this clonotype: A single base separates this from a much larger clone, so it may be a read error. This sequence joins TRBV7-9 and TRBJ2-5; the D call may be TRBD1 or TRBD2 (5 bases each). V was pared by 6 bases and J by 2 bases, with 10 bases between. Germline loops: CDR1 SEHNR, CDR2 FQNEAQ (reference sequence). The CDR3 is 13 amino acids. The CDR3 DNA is TGTGCCAGCAGGGGGGACCTACAAGAGACCCAGTACTTC. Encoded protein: CASRGDLQETQYF.

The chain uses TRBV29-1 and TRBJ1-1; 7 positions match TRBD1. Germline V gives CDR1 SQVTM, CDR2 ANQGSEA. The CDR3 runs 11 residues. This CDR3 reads CGGTEDNEAFF. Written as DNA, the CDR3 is TGCGGGGGGACAGAAGATAATGAAGCTTTCTTT. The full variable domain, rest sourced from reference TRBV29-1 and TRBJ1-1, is SAVISQKPSRDICQRGTSLTIQCQVDSQVTMMFWYRQQPGQSLTLIATANQGSEATYESGFVIDKFPISRPNLTFSTLTVSNMSPEDSSIYLCGGTEDNEAFFGQGTRLTVV.

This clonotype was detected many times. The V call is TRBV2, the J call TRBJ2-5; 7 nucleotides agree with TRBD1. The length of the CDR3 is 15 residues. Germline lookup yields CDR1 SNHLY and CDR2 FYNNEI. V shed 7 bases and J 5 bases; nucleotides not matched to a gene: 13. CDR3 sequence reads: CASTRDSGWGETQYF. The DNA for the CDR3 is TGTGCCAGCACCCGGGACAGTGGGTGGGGGGAGACCCAGTACTTC.

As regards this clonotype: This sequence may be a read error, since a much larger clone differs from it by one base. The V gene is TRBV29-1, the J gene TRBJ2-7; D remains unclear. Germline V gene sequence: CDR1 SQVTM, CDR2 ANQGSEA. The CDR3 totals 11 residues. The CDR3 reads CSVEVSYKQYF. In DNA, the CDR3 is TGCAGCGTTGAAGTATCCTACAAGCAGTACTTC.

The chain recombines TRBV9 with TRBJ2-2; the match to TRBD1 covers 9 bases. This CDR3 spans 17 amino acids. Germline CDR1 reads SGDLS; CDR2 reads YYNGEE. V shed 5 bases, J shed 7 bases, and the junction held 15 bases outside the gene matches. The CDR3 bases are TGTGCCAGCAGTTCCATGACCGGGACAGGGTTCCTCGGGGAGCTGTTTTTT. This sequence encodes CASSSMTGTGFLGELFF.

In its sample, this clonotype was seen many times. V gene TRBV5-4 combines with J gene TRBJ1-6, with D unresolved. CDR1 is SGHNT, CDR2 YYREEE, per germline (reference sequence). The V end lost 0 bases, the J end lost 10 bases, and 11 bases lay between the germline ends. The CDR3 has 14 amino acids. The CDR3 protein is CASSLGGRSSPLHF. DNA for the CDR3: TGTGCCAGCAGCTTGGGAGGGAGATCGTCACCCCTCCACTTT.

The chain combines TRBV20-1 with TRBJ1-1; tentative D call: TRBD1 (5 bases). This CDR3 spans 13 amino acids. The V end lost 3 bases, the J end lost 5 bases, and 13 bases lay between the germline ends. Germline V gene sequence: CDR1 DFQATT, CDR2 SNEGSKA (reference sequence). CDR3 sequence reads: CSASYGGRTEAFF. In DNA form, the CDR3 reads TGCAGTGCTAGCTATGGGGGAAGGACTGAAGCTTTCTTT.

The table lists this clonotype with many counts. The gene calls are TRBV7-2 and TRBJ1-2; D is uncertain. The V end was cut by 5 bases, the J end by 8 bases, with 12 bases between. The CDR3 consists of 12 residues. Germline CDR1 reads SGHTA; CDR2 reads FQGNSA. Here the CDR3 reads CASSAQREGYTF. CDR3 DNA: TGTGCCAGCAGCGCCCAGAGGGAAGGCTACACCTTC.

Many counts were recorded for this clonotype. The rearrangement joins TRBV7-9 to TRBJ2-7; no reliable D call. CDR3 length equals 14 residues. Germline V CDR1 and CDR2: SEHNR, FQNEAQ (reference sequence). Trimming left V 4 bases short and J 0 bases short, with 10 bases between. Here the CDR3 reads CASSSTSSSYEQYF. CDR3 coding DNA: TGTGCCAGCAGCTCGACATCCAGCTCCTACGAGCAGTACTTC.

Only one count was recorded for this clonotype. The chain's CDR3 is CASSSGGAIDEQFF. CDR3 bases: TGTGCCAGTAGTAGCGGGGGGGCCATCGATGAGCAGTTCTTC. The chain links TRBV19 to TRBJ2-1; 9 bases line up with TRBD2. The germline gives CDR1 LNHDA, CDR2 SQIVND (reference sequence). The CDR3 has 14 residues. With V trimmed by 4 bases and J by 8 bases, 6 bases remained unmatched.

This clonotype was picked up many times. The CDR3 DNA reads TGCAGTGCTCCCCCACCCGGGACAGTGAGTGGCTACACCTTC. This sequence encodes CSAPPPGTVSGYTF. The rearrangement uses TRBV20-1 and TRBJ1-2; 7 positions agree with TRBD1. CDR1 and CDR2 (germline): DFQATT, SNEGSKA (reference sequence). V gave up 5 bases and J gave up 7 bases; unmatched junction bases: 13. The CDR3 has 14 residues.

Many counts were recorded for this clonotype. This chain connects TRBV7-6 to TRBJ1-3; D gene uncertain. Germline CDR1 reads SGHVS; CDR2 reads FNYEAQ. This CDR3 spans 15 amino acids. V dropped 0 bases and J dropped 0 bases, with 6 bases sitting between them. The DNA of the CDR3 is TGTGCCAGCAGCTTAGCGGACGGCTCTGGAAACACCATATATTTT. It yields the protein CASSLADGSGNTIYF.